This passage covers 7 T cell receptor beta chains from one sample sequenced in a study of T cells in Graves' hyperthyroidism and ophthalmopathy. The TCR beta CDR3 regions underwent amplification using RNA transcripts as the source. In the first-round RT-PCR of the TCR CDR3, the HTBI primer set was used. TCRdb passed the multiplex PCR reads through MiXCR, listing each CDR3 protein once. The sample consists of about 350,000 distinct CDR3 sequences, 11% to 15% of them appearing once. Sequenced sample: blood. The receptors were gathered from a woman in her thirties with Graves' hyperthyroidism.

This rearrangement joins TRBV19 to TRBJ2-2; 7 bases are a match to TRBD1. Looked up from germline, CDR1 is LNHDA and CDR2 is SQIVND (reference sequence). The J segment lost 3 bases and the V segment lost 0 bases, leaving 7 bases of the junction unmatched. CDR3 length: 17 amino acids. This chain's CDR3 is CASSIDLITGDTGELFF. The CDR3 DNA reads as TGTGCCAGTAGTATAGACCTTATTACAGGGGACACCGGGGAGCTGTTTTTT.

This clonotype was seen a few times. V is TRBV7-9 and J is TRBJ1-1, with a tentative D call TRBD1 (5 bases). Trimming removed 5 bases from V and 10 bases from J, with 17 bases in between. CDR1 and CDR2 (germline): SEHNR, FQNEAQ (reference sequence). This CDR3 is built from 13 residues. CDR3 region: CASSPQKLGLAFF. CDR3 nucleotide sequence: TGTGCCAGCAGCCCCCAGAAGTTGGGGCTAGCTTTCTTT. The full variable domain, with the rest looked up from reference TRBV7-9 and TRBJ1-1, is DTGVSQNPRHKITKRGQNVTFRCDPISEHNRLYWYRQTLGQGPEFLTYFQNEAQLEKSRLLSDRFSAERPKGSFSTLEIQRTEQGDSAMYLCASSPQKLGLAFFGQGTRLTVV.

This clonotype was counted at least ten times. The V gene is TRBV12-3 or TRBV12-4, the J gene TRBJ1-2; 8 bases fit TRBD1. This CDR3 comprises 14 residues. V trimming: 6 bases; J trimming: 2 bases; junction bases outside the gene matches: 5. The CDR3 DNA sequence: TGTGCCAGCAGCCCGGACAGGGCGAACTATGGCTACACCTTC. Encoded protein: CASSPDRANYGYTF.

The rearrangement links TRBV9 to TRBJ2-3; D may match TRBD1 or TRBD2 (5 bases each). The CDR3 is made up of 16 amino acids. The V end was cut by 0 bases, the J end by 3 bases, with 14 bases between. The germline gives CDR1 SGDLS, CDR2 YYNGEE. The CDR3 sequence: CASSVGGRAGTDTQYF. CDR3 in DNA: TGTGCCAGCAGCGTAGGAGGGCGGGCAGGGACAGATACGCAGTATTTT.

This clonotype was observed many times. The chain couples TRBV2 to TRBJ1-5; D remains unclear. Germline V gene sequence: CDR1 SNHLY, CDR2 FYNNEI. Trimming stripped 5 bases from V and 3 bases from J, with 8 bases between. The CDR3 length is 13 residues. The CDR3 bases are TGTGCCAGCAGTTCGGAACACAATCAGCCCCAGCATTTT. Its protein product is CASSSEHNQPQHF.

The table lists this clonotype with many counts. V usage is TRBV2 and J usage is TRBJ1-6; D is unclear. The CDR3 is made up of 15 amino acids. Germline V gene data show CDR1 as SNHLY and CDR2 as FYNNEI. V lost 3 bases and J 7 bases, leaving 13 bases between the germline ends. For the CDR3, the DNA is TGTGCCAGCAGTGATTGGGCAGAACGAAATTCACCCCTCCACTTT. It yields the protein CASSDWAERNSPLHF.

The V call is TRBV20-1, the J call TRBJ2-2; D not certain. Trimming cost V 0 bases and J 0 bases, with 8 bases left between them. Germline CDR1 reads DFQATT; CDR2 reads SNEGSKA (reference sequence). The CDR3 has 15 amino acids. The CDR3 DNA reads as TGCAGTGCTAGAGATCCACTGACGAACACCGGGGAGCTGTTTTTT. It yields the protein CSARDPLTNTGELFF.